The subject of this entry is one T cell receptor (beta chain). As yet, its antigen is unknown. The PCR contained 60 Vbeta and 13 Jbeta primers. Some clones are missing from TCRdb's copy, which holds only in-frame ones; the method was immunoSEQ multiplex PCR. The table lists roughly 90,000 clones, approximately 84% of them singletons. The source of the sample is a study of cytomegalovirus exposure and HLA in healthy donors. Study-level findings and limits: The presence/absence work took it that sequencing depth was about the same across donors. In terms of immune exposure information, only CMV serostatus was available. Fewer than 20,000 TCR beta sequences were associated with HLA alleles at 0.05 false discovery rate in a later analysis.

All the people who gave samples were healthy bone marrow donors. The length of the CDR3 is 13 residues. CDR1 and CDR2 (germline): SGHNT, YYREEE (reference sequence). V lost 3 bases, J lost 5 bases, and 9 bases lay in between. The source of this sequence is a man between 18 and 29 years old in good health and CMV-seronegative. The chain employs TRBV5-4 and TRBJ2-4, with D tentatively TRBD2 (6 bases). Specimen: PBMCs. The CDR3 region has the DNA TGTGCCAGCAGCTCCGGGAGAGAAAACATTCAGTACTTC. It translates to CASSSGRENIQYF. The full variable domain, with the rest looked up from reference TRBV5-4 and TRBJ2-4, is ETGVTQSPTHLIKTRGQQVTLRCSSQSGHNTVSWYQQALGQGPQFIFQYYREEENGRGNFPPRFSGLQFPNYSSELNVNALELDDSALYLCASSSGRENIQYFGAGTRLSVL.